A selection of T cell receptor beta chains follows, all from one sample in a study of T cell responses to AZD1222 COVID-19 vaccine. Sequencing used immunoSEQ multiplex PCR; TCRdb keeps in-frame clones, though not all of them. The sample lists some 110,000 clones, 75% to 90% occurring once. The material sequenced was peripheral blood, taken 28 days after the second AZD1222 dose. The receptors were sampled from an adult who received the AZD1222 COVID-19 vaccine. Both conserved end residues are part of each CDR3. The D gene is left open where the match is weak. The size field is filled for only some rows; it gives once, few, many or a size class.

d_gene	v_gene	j_gene	abundance	CDR3nt	CDR3aa
TRBD2	TRBV5-1	TRBJ2-7	.	TGCGCCAGCAGCTTGAAGTCGATAGCGGGGGCCTACTCCTACGAGCAGTACTTC	CASSLKSIAGAYSYEQYF
.	TRBV2	TRBJ1-2	few	TGTGCCAGCAGCGATTATGGCTACACCTTC	CASSDYGYTF
TRBD1	TRBV25-1	TRBJ1-2	.	TGTGCCAGCAGTGAATGGGGGACAGGGGGCGACTATGGCTACACCTTC	CASSEWGTGGDYGYTF
.	TRBV10-2	TRBJ2-1	once	TGCGCCAGCAGTGAGTGGTCAAATGAGCAGTTCTTC	CASSEWSNEQFF
TRBD1	TRBV28	TRBJ1-1	.	TGTGCCAGCAAGGGAGTAGACAGGGGATACACTGAAGCTTTCTTT	CASKGVDRGYTEAFF
.	TRBV20-1	TRBJ2-7	.	TGCAGTGCTAGTGTCGCGGGGCGAAGCTCCTACGAGCAGTACTTC	CSASVAGRSSYEQYF
.	TRBV20-1	TRBJ2-7	.	TGCAGTGCTATTGAGGGGCATCACTACGAGCAGTACTTC	CSAIEGHHYEQYF
TRBD1	TRBV10-3	TRBJ2-2	.	TGTGCCATCAGTGACCGACAGGGCCCAGCCGGGGAGCTGTTTTTT	CAISDRQGPAGELFF
.	TRBV3-1/TRBV3-2	TRBJ1-5	.	TGTGCCAGCAGCCGGACACGTCATCAGCCCCAGCATTTT	CASSRTRHQPQHF
TRBD1	TRBV25-1	TRBJ1-6	.	TGTGCCAGCAGTGATCGAACCGGGACAGGAAATAATTCACCCCTCCACTTT	CASSDRTGTGNNSPLHF
.	TRBV5-1	TRBJ2-1	once	TGCGCCAGCAGCCTTAGAACTGGAACTAACAATGAGCAGTTCTTC	CASSLRTGTNNEQFF
TRBD1	TRBV6-2/TRBV6-3	TRBJ2-3	.	TGTGCCAGCAGCCCGGTCGGTGGACAGGGCGGAGATACGCAGTATTTT	CASSPVGGQGGDTQYF
.	TRBV7-2	TRBJ2-4	.	TGTGCCAGCAGCCTGACAGGCTCGCTAGCCAAAAACATTCAGTACTTC	CASSLTGSLAKNIQYF
TRBD1	TRBV28	TRBJ2-7	.	TGTGCCAGCAGCGGACCCGCCGGGACAGGGTTCTACGAGCAGTACTTC	CASSGPAGTGFYEQYF
.	TRBV7-2	TRBJ1-5	.	TGTGCCAGCAGCTTAAACAGGGATCAGCCCCAGCATTTT	CASSLNRDQPQHF
.	TRBV5-1	TRBJ1-1	.	TGCGCCAGCAGCCCCCCCACCGGGGCAGGAATTTTAAACACTGAAGCTTTCTTT	CASSPPTGAGILNTEAFF
.	TRBV20-1	TRBJ1-1	.	TGCAGTGCTAGTGGAGCGGGAGTCCCGAACACTGAAGCTTTCTTT	CSASGAGVPNTEAFF
.	TRBV5-1	TRBJ2-2	.	TGCGCCAGCAGCGAGGGGGGCACCGGGGAGCTGTTTTTT	CASSEGGTGELFF
TRBD1	TRBV9	TRBJ1-2	.	TGTGCCAGCAGCGTAGCTACGGGGGACAGGGGGCAGGACTATGGCTACACCTTC	CASSVATGDRGQDYGYTF
.	TRBV19	TRBJ2-2	.	TGTGCCAGTAGTACAGGGGGGGCCGGGGAGCTGTTTTTT	CASSTGGAGELFF
TRBD1	TRBV11-2	TRBJ1-1	.	TGTGCCAGCCGCAGGGACAGCTCCTTGAACACTGAAGCTTTCTTT	CASRRDSSLNTEAFF
.	TRBV5-1	TRBJ2-6	.	TGCGCCAGCAGCTTCTGGACCGCTAGCTCTGGGGCCAACGTCCTGACTTTC	CASSFWTASSGANVLTF
.	TRBV4-2	TRBJ1-1	.	TGTGCCAGCAGCCAAGATGCAGGGAACACTGAAGCTTTCTTT	CASSQDAGNTEAFF
.	TRBV5-8	TRBJ1-6	.	TGTGCCAGCAGCTTGTACGGGCAGGGGAGCTCCTATAATTCACCCCTCCACTTT	CASSLYGQGSSYNSPLHF
.	TRBV10-3	TRBJ2-1	.	TGTGCCATCAGTAAAGACAATGAGCAGTTCTTC	CAISKDNEQFF
.	TRBV2	TRBJ2-1	once	TGTGCCAGCAAGGGGGGGACGGGAGGCTACAATGAGCAGTTCTTC	CASKGGTGGYNEQFF
.	TRBV3-1/TRBV3-2	TRBJ1-2	.	TGTGCCAGCAGCCAAAGTTATAAGGGTAGGGGCTACACCTTC	CASSQSYKGRGYTF
.	TRBV28	TRBJ1-6	.	TGTGCCAGCAGTTTAGGGGGTTCCTATAATTCACCCCTCCACTTT	CASSLGGSYNSPLHF
.	TRBV12-2	TRBJ2-7	.	TGTGCAAGTCGCTTAGCACTAGCGGGGGGCCTCACCTACGAGCAGTACTTC	CASRLALAGGLTYEQYF
.	TRBV7-3	TRBJ1-1	.	TGTGCCAGCAGCTTACTCGGGGCAGCTACCGGGGGTGAAGCTTTCTTT	CASSLLGAATGGEAFF
.	TRBV4-1	TRBJ1-5	.	TGCGCCAGCAGCCAAGGACCTTATCAGCCCCAGCATTTT	CASSQGPYQPQHF
.	TRBV5-1	TRBJ2-7	.	TGCGCCAGCAGCTACGACGGAGACTACGAGCAGTACTTC	CASSYDGDYEQYF
.	TRBV7-2	TRBJ2-7	.	TGTGCCAGCAGCCCGGATAGAATCGAGCAGTACTTC	CASSPDRIEQYF